The T cell receptor beta chain described here comes from a study of blood T cells in healthy people across ages. Study-wide points: Roughly linear declines in TCR beta diversity per million T cells occurred with age.

The second PCR ran about 6 to 11 cycles with a sample-barcoded 5' primer and J-beta primers. TCRdb redid the calling of the 5' RACE reads with MiXCR, one entry per CDR3 protein. The sample lists 1.5 million to 2 million distinct CDR3 sequences; around half were seen once. Each sample yielded at least 5.5 micrograms of PBMC total RNA. The CDR3 loop spans 13 amino acids. V lost 6 bases and J 7 bases, leaving 16 bases between the germline ends. Germline loops: CDR1 DFQATT, CDR2 SNEGSKA (reference sequence). This clonotype was counted ten times or more. Its antigen is not identified. The sequence derives from a woman between 40 and 50 years old in good health. Input material: blood. The chain couples TRBV20-1 to TRBJ2-4; D is ambiguous. The CDR3 nucleotides read TGCAGTGCCCACGTCCCTTCGGGTAACATTCAGTACTTC. It codes for CSAHVPSGNIQYF.